This TCR beta chain was found in a study of T cells in Graves' hyperthyroidism and ophthalmopathy. Based on clinical symptoms, serum thyroxine and TRAb, thyroid ultrasound and orbital computed tomography, diagnoses were reached. Using roughly 9.4 ml of fresh peripheral blood, PBMCs were prepared. RNA transcripts gave rise to amplified TCR beta CDR3 regions. HTBI primers were employed in a first-round RT-PCR of the TCR CDR3. From the multiplex PCR reads, TCRdb called clonotypes with MiXCR, one entry per CDR3 protein. The table records 700,000 or so distinct CDR3 sequences, 16% of them present only once. Trimming pared 3 bases from V and 9 bases from J, leaving 18 bases between. Germline V gene lookup returns CDR1 KGHSH and CDR2 LQKENI. There are 14 residues in the CDR3. This clonotype was detected ten times or more.

J is TRBJ2-7 and V is TRBV18; D unclear. The sample comprised blood. This receptor was taken from a man aged 18 to 29 with Graves' hyperthyroidism. This CDR3 reads CASSPPNHPLWQYF. CDR3 DNA sequence: TGTGCCAGCTCACCTCCCAACCACCCTCTCTGGCAGTACTTC.